These T cell receptor beta chains were read from a single sample in a study of shared clonotypes between healthy human individuals. Data came from immunoSEQ multiplex PCR; TCRdb stores just in-frame clones and leaves some out. The sample contains roughly 650,000 clones, 96% of which appear only once. The sample was naive CD8+ T cells sorted from blood. The receptors shown here come from a woman aged 25 to 39 in good health. The conserved cysteine and the conserved F or W are not part of the CDR3 here. The order of the fields is clone size, V gene, CDR3 protein. For some rows the clone size is stated as once, few or many, or as a class when expanded; others skip it.

NA | TRBV28 | ASSTGRNPNEKLF
once | TRBV5-6 | ASSLEKTFGRRYGYT
NA | TRBV5-6 | ASSNGRLQETQY
NA | TRBV27 | ASSPLSGELF
once | TRBV27 | ASSSGTGTWEQY
NA | TRBV2 | ASSHLGQANTEAF
once | TRBV27 | ASSPDRGFHYGYT
NA | TRBV6-1 | AIRPDRGGETQY
NA | TRBV5-5 | ASSPRQEADTQY
NA | TRBV4-1 | ASSQDPLAGTLSYEQY
NA | TRBV9 | ASSGWTEANYGYT
NA | TRBV27 | ASSPTPLRAENEQF
NA | TRBV19 | ASSTTGGRENTEAF
NA | TRBV5-4 | ASSTKTGSGNTIY
NA | TRBV10-3 | AISESIMGGNQPQH
once | TRBV7-3 | ASSHGTGYNEQF
NA | TRBV29-1 | SVEDANRDGIEQY
NA | TRBV2 | AEGGSSHEQY
NA | TRBV30 | AWSGYGLYGYT
NA | TRBV10-3 | AISEWTSGTNTGELF
once | TRBV28 | ASRQPGGFSSYEQY
NA | TRBV6-5 | ASSLGRGNTEAF
NA | TRBV29-1 | SSSTSGSDEQF
NA | TRBV28 | ASSFYRGALDTEAF
NA | TRBV27 | ASSPFMGTRNEQF
NA | TRBV27 | ASSPTTTSGRLYPYEQY
NA | TRBV2 | ASSDTRAFNEQY
NA | TRBV29-1 | SVEQDTEAF
NA | TRBV19 | ASTPPGGAYTIY
once | TRBV2 | ASRHGLAGTPWFAYEQY
few | TRBV28 | ASMTLNTEAF
NA | TRBV28 | ASSQGLAFNEQF
NA | TRBV14 | ASSLATSGDTQY
NA | TRBV13 | ASSRDRILSRDTQY
NA | TRBV29-1 | SVEDLDLEQY
NA | TRBV5-6 | ASSLVGTGLDEQY
NA | TRBV27 | ASSPGTARYNEQF
NA | TRBV25-1 | ASSEYRGGLATEAF
NA | TRBV10-2 | ASSESRSTYEQY
NA | TRBV4-2 | ASSQEGLAAAYEQY
NA | TRBV6-1 | ASSVRQGSVSGNTIY
NA | TRBV6-6 | ASSYSDIEAF
NA | TRBV5-1 | ASSLEGPGPLNEQF
once | TRBV29-1 | SVARGTGGTEAF
NA | TRBV9 | ASSVGSSGNGGQY